This T cell receptor beta chain was obtained from a study of vaccination and CD4 T cells after COVID-19. Across the study: Nasal swab PCR identified SARS-CoV-2 in the convalescent patients, of whom roughly nine were mild and one severe. The authors used overlapping spike peptides from SARS-CoV-2, HCoV-NL63, HCoV-OC43 and HCoV-229E to stimulate cells.

Study outcomes and limitations: Within the convalescent patients, spike mono-reactivity was found in 304 of 307 vaccine-specific clones.

With the Oncomine TCR Beta short-read assay, DNA from cultured CD4+ T cells was sequenced. TCRdb ran MiXCR on the PCR reads and lists one entry per CDR3 protein. Of 20,000 to 30,000 distinct CDR3 sequences in the sample, more than 35% were seen once. As concerns this clonotype: Its target is unknown.

This CDR3 is built from 16 residues. CDR1 is SGHDT and CDR2 is YYEEEE in the germline V gene. J gave up 3 bases and V 0 bases, and 6 bases lay outside the gene matches. Time point indicated: late sampling 161 to 241 days after vaccination in a few convalescent patients. Treatment here: roughly 10-day PBMC culture with coronavirus spike peptide pools or control peptides (ViraFEST assay). This receptor was obtained from a human donor who had recovered from COVID-19. Material: CD4+ T cells from blood, cultured in vitro, obtained about 7 months after SARS-CoV-2 vaccination. The genes are TRBV5-6 and TRBJ2-7, with 10 bases that match TRBD2. The CDR3 bases are TGTGCCAGCAGCTTGGAGACTAGCGGGTATGGCTACGAGCAGTACTTC. Translated, it gives CASSLETSGYGYEQYF.